The 12 T cell receptor beta chains reported below all come from one sample, sequenced in a study of cytomegalovirus exposure and HLA in healthy donors (dated by TCRdb to about 2017). Library method: the immunoSEQ multiplex PCR assay. The multiplex PCR relied on a mix of 60 forward primers for TCR Vbeta segments and 13 reverse primers for TCR Jbeta segments. In TCRdb, the immuneACCESS table is reduced to in-frame sequences with V and J assigned. These tables do not hold every clone; where another copy was compared, an unresolved V gene accounts for under half, and the others remain unexplained. The sample includes about 130,000 clones, with about 70% observed a single time. More than 2% of the sample is in the top ten clones. The specimen was PBMCs. These receptors originate from a woman aged 40 to 50 in good health and CMV-seropositive.

This clone turned up a few times. The rearrangement uses TRBV4-2 and TRBJ2-7, with 7 bases aligning to TRBD1. This CDR3 is 15 amino acids long. V shed 3 bases, J shed 4 bases, and the junction held 9 bases outside the gene matches. Germline V gene data show CDR1 as LGHNA and CDR2 as YNFKEQ. The CDR3 DNA follows: TGTGCCAGCAGCCAGCGGACAGGCGGTGAGTACGAGCAGTACTTC. Protein sequence: CASSQRTGGEYEQYF.

The DNA of the CDR3 is TGTGCCTGGACCCTAAGAGGGACAGGCTCCTATGGCTACACCTTC. This sequence encodes CAWTLRGTGSYGYTF. The chain links TRBV30 to TRBJ1-2; 8 positions agree with TRBD1. This CDR3 has 15 residues. V trimming: 4 bases; J trimming: 4 bases; junction bases outside the gene matches: 11. Germline loops: CDR1 GTSNPN, CDR2 SVGIG (reference sequence).

The chain employs TRBV9 and TRBJ1-1; tentatively, D is TRBD1 (6 bases). Between the trimmed V and J ends, which lost 4 bases and 2 bases, there was a span of 12 bases. CDR3 size: 14 residues. Germline CDR1 reads SGDLS; CDR2 reads YYNGEE. The CDR3 DNA reads TGTGCCAGCAGCCCGGGACACCTAAACACTGAAGCTTTCTTT. Its translation is CASSPGHLNTEAFF. The full variable domain, in which reference TRBV9 and TRBJ1-1 provide the parts outside the CDR3, is DSGVTQTPKHLITATGQRVTLRCSPRSGDLSVYWYQQSLDQGLQFLIQYYNGEERAKGNILERFSAQQFPDLHSELNLSSLELGDSALYFCASSPGHLNTEAFFGQGTRLTVV.

The genes are TRBV14 and TRBJ1-3; D remains unclear. The CDR3 contains 17 residues. Looked up from germline, CDR1 is SGHDN and CDR2 is FVKESK. V was trimmed by 1 base and J by 0 bases, leaving 13 bases between them. The DNA for the CDR3 is TGTGCCAGCAGCCAAGCCACCCGGTACTCCTCTGGAAACACCATATATTTT. Residues: CASSQATRYSSGNTIYF.

This clone appeared a few times. DNA of the CDR3: TGCGCCAGCAAACCATCCGGGACAGTGAATGAGCAGTTCTTC. It yields the protein CASKPSGTVNEQFF. The rearrangement joins TRBV5-1 to TRBJ2-1, with TRBD1 matching over 7 bases. V trimming: 6 bases; J trimming: 7 bases; junction bases outside the gene matches: 10. CDR3 length: 14 residues. Germline lookup yields CDR1 SGHRS and CDR2 YFSETQ.

The chain combines TRBV28 with TRBJ2-7, with D perhaps TRBD2 (6 bases). The V and J ends lost 3 bases and 3 bases respectively, with 9 bases between them. The CDR3 is 13 residues long. The germline V gene encodes CDR1 MDHEN and CDR2 SYDVKM. Written as DNA, the CDR3 is TGTGCCAGCAGTTTCGGAGGGGTCTACGAGCAGTACTTC. Protein sequence: CASSFGGVYEQYF.

This clone was observed a single time. The V and J genes are TRBV5-4 and TRBJ2-5; 9 bases match TRBD1. The J call could be wrong; TRBJ2-7 is a better fit for the DNA end. Germline CDR1 SGHNT, CDR2 YYREEE (reference sequence). CDR3 length: 14 residues. DNA for the CDR3: TGTGCCAGCAGCTTCGGGGACAGGGACAACGAGCAGTACTTC. Encoded protein: CASSFGDRDNEQYF.

V and J are TRBV6-5 and TRBJ2-2; TRBD2 aligns across 9 bases. Germline V CDR1 and CDR2: MNHEY, SVGAGI. With V trimmed by 6 bases and J by 2 bases, 4 bases remained unmatched. This CDR3 contains 15 residues. The CDR3 bases are TGTGCCAGCAGGACTAGCGGCCCCAACACCGGGGAGCTGTTTTTT. It translates to CASRTSGPNTGELFF.

The chain's CDR3 is CAWSAGTGNPWYGYTF. Here the CDR3 DNA reads TGTGCCTGGAGTGCCGGGACAGGGAATCCTTGGTATGGCTACACCTTC. J is TRBJ1-2 and V is TRBV30; 9 bases align to TRBD1. The germline V gene encodes CDR1 GTSNPN and CDR2 SVGIG (reference sequence). This CDR3 has 16 amino acids. Trimming took 1 base from V and 5 from J; bases not matched to a gene: 11.

This clone was recorded once. The chain uses TRBV11-2 and TRBJ1-1, with TRBD1 identical over 7 bases. Germline CDR1 SGHAT, CDR2 FQNNGV. The CDR3 covers 16 residues. J was trimmed by 2 bases and V by 0 bases; bases with no gene match: 6. The CDR3 loop reads CASSLDLGQRNTEAFF. CDR3 DNA sequence: TGTGCCAGCAGCTTAGATTTGGGACAGAGAAACACTGAAGCTTTCTTT.

A single count supports this clone. The chain is built from TRBV2 and TRBJ2-1; the D is unclear. Germline CDR1 SNHLY, CDR2 FYNNEI. The CDR3 runs to 15 residues. Trimming pared 5 bases from V and 7 bases from J, leaving 18 bases between. CDR3 residues: CASSLLRGSQNEQFF. For the CDR3, the DNA is TGTGCCAGCAGTCTTCTAAGAGGCAGTCAGAATGAGCAGTTCTTC.

This clone has a handful of counts. The chain couples TRBV7-2 to TRBJ2-1; TRBD2 agrees at 8 bases. Germline V gene data show CDR1 as SGHTA and CDR2 as FQGNSA. CDR3 size: 16 residues. The V and J ends lost 5 bases and 6 bases, in that order; junction bases with no gene match: 12. The CDR3 loop is CASSRTAAGVSNEQFF. CDR3 nucleotides: TGTGCCAGCAGCCGCACGGCAGCGGGAGTTTCCAATGAGCAGTTCTTC.